Below are 26 T cell receptor beta chains sequenced from a single sample in a study of T cell changes during pregnancy in multiple sclerosis. Some clones are missing from TCRdb's copy, which holds only in-frame ones; the method was immunoSEQ multiplex PCR. The sample contains roughly 69,000 clones, 91% of which appear only once. This specimen consisted of peripheral blood, obtained in the second trimester of pregnancy. The receptor set was obtained from a female donor with multiple sclerosis, enrolled in a pregnancy study.

This chain joins TRBV7-9 and TRBJ2-7, with 8 bases identical to TRBD1. This CDR3 has 15 residues. The V gene's germline CDR1 is SEHNR and CDR2 FQNEAQ (reference sequence). V was clipped by 5 bases and J by 0 bases; unmatched bases: 6. CDR3: CASSLTGGISYEQYF. DNA of the CDR3: TGTGCCAGCAGCCTAACAGGGGGGATCTCCTACGAGCAGTACTTC. Full variable domain (outside the CDR3, taken from reference TRBV7-9 and TRBJ2-7): DTGVSQNPRHKITKRGQNVTFRCDPISEHNRLYWYRQTLGQGPEFLTYFQNEAQLEKSRLLSDRFSAERPKGSFSTLEIQRTEQGDSAMYLCASSLTGGISYEQYFGPGTRLTVT.

The chain couples TRBV30 to TRBJ1-3; D is perhaps TRBD1 (6 bases). The CDR3 runs 11 residues. Per germline, CDR1 GTSNPN and CDR2 SVGIG (reference sequence). Trimming took 5 bases from V and 4 from J, leaving 6 bases between them. The CDR3 here is CAWGGGNTIYF. The CDR3 DNA reads TGTGCCTGGGGGGGCGGAAACACCATATATTTT.

This clone was detected once. The chain recombines TRBV18 with TRBJ1-5; 8 nucleotides agree with TRBD1. From germline, CDR1 is KGHSH and CDR2 LQKENI. CDR3 size: 14 residues. Trimming took 6 bases from V and 3 from J; bases not matched to a gene: 4. The CDR3 here is CASSDRGSNQPQHF. CDR3 nucleotides: TGTGCCAGCTCCGACAGGGGTTCCAATCAGCCCCAGCATTTT.

The chain couples TRBV29-1 to TRBJ1-2; possibly TRBD1 for D (5 bases). CDR3 length equals 15 residues. V lost 2 bases and J 4 bases, leaving 17 bases between the germline ends. Germline loops: CDR1 SQVTM, CDR2 ANQGSEA. The CDR3 region has the DNA TGCAGCGTTGAAATTATCGAGACAGCCCTCTATGGCTACACCTTC. Its translation: CSVEIIETALYGYTF.

The gene calls are TRBV6-1 and TRBJ1-5; TRBD1 matches at 12 bases. The germline V gene encodes CDR1 MNHNS and CDR2 SASEGT. The CDR3 totals 15 residues. Trimming removed 5 bases from V and 6 bases from J; junction bases left unmatched: 5. The CDR3: CASSHRDRGLQPQHF. The DNA for the CDR3 is TGTGCCAGCAGTCACCGGGACAGGGGGCTTCAGCCCCAGCATTTT.

The CDR3 DNA reads as TGTGCCAGCAGCTTGGTGGGAGAAGAGACCCAGTACTTC. Translated: CASSLVGEETQYF. The chain carries TRBV5-4 and TRBJ2-5; D is possibly TRBD2 (5 bases). This CDR3 comprises 13 residues. Trimming pared 0 bases from V and 3 bases from J, leaving 6 bases between. Germline loops: CDR1 SGHNT, CDR2 YYREEE (reference sequence).

The rearrangement links TRBV6-1 to TRBJ1-1; tentative D call: TRBD1 (6 bases). The germline V gene encodes CDR1 MNHNS and CDR2 SASEGT. The CDR3 runs 14 residues. The ends were cut back, 6 bases at V and 8 bases at J, with 19 bases in the middle. CDR3 loop: CASRDVQGRGEAFF. The CDR3 nucleotides read TGTGCCAGCAGGGACGTACAGGGAAGAGGAGAAGCTTTCTTT.

This chain links TRBV18 with TRBJ1-3; possible D gene TRBD1, 6 bases. The germline CDR1 and CDR2 sequences are KGHSH and LQKENI. The CDR3 contains 14 residues. V lost 3 bases, J lost 2 bases, and 8 bases lay in between. Here the CDR3 reads CASSPGAAGNTIYF. DNA of the CDR3: TGTGCCAGCTCACCGGGGGCAGCTGGAAACACCATATATTTT.

The chain carries TRBV7-8 and TRBJ2-1; TRBD1 matches 11 bases. Per germline, CDR1 SGHVS and CDR2 FQNEAQ. V was clipped by 5 bases and J by 6 bases; unmatched bases: 3. The CDR3 runs to 14 residues. The CDR3 is CASSPGQGVNEQFF. The CDR3 DNA reads as TGTGCCAGCAGCCCGGGACAGGGGGTCAATGAGCAGTTCTTC.

This clone is a singleton in its sample. The V and J genes are TRBV2 and TRBJ2-3; the D gene is possibly TRBD2 (6 bases). CDR3 size: 14 residues. Germline assignment: CDR1 SNHLY and CDR2 FYNNEI. V was cut by 4 bases and J by 1 base, with 9 bases left in between. The CDR3 nucleotides read TGTGCCAGCAGTGGTACGGGGGGCACAGATACGCAGTATTTT. Encoded protein: CASSGTGGTDTQYF.

A single count supports this clone. This chain links TRBV30 with TRBJ1-6; TRBD1 matches 7 bases. V was pared by 4 bases and J by 6 bases, with 3 bases of the junction left unmatched. The CDR3 loop spans 13 amino acids. Germline loops: CDR1 GTSNPN, CDR2 SVGIG (reference sequence). As DNA, the CDR3 is TGTGCCTGGAAGACAGGGAGTAATTCACCCCTCCACTTT. Protein product: CAWKTGSNSPLHF.

The chain joins TRBV7-2 to TRBJ1-6; D is perhaps TRBD1 (5 bases). The V end lost 0 bases, the J end lost 5 bases, and 8 bases lay between the germline ends. The germline V gene encodes CDR1 SGHTA and CDR2 FQGNSA. CDR3 length: 15 amino acids. The CDR3 loop reads CASSLAGEDNSPLHF. In nucleotides, the CDR3 is TGTGCCAGCAGCTTAGCAGGGGAAGATAATTCACCCCTCCACTTT. Together with reference TRBV7-2 and TRBJ1-6, the CDR3 gives the full variable domain: GAGVSQSPSNKVTEKGKDVELRCDPISGHTALYWYRQSLGQGLEFLIYFQGNSAPDKSGLPSDRFSAERTGGSVSTLTIQRTQQEDSAVYLCASSLAGEDNSPLHFGNGTRLTVT.

The V call is TRBV14, the J call TRBJ1-2; tentative D call: TRBD1 (5 bases). The germline V gene has CDR1 SGHDN and CDR2 FVKESK. Between the trimmed V and J ends, which lost 4 bases and 4 bases, there was a span of 13 bases. The CDR3 totals 14 residues. As DNA, the CDR3 is TGTGCCAGCAGCCGAGAGACAGCCGGCTATGGCTACACCTTC. Amino acid sequence: CASSRETAGYGYTF.

The chain combines TRBV7-9 with TRBJ1-1; the match to TRBD1 covers 8 bases. J was trimmed by 3 bases and V by 0 bases; bases with no gene match: 3. CDR1 and CDR2 (germline): SEHNR, FQNEAQ (reference sequence). This CDR3 has 15 amino acids. The CDR3 DNA follows: TGTGCCAGCAGCTTAGCGCAGGGGGCTTACACTGAAGCTTTCTTT. Protein sequence: CASSLAQGAYTEAFF.

The gene calls are TRBV9 and TRBJ2-2, with D maybe TRBD1 (6 bases). Germline loops: CDR1 SGDLS, CDR2 YYNGEE. The CDR3 length is 16 residues. Trimming stripped 0 bases from V and 3 bases from J, with 12 bases between. CDR3 amino acids: CASSVEGHGHTGELFF. The CDR3 DNA reads TGTGCCAGCAGCGTAGAGGGACACGGCCACACCGGGGAGCTGTTTTTT.

The chain's CDR3 is CASSLGQGGAYEQYF. The CDR3 bases are TGTGCCAGCAGCTTAGGACAGGGGGGAGCCTACGAGCAGTACTTC. The V gene is TRBV13, the J gene TRBJ2-7, with 8 bases identical to TRBD1. Losses at the gene ends were 0 bases for V and 2 bases for J; bases not matched to a gene: 3. The germline gives CDR1 PRHDT, CDR2 FYEKMQ (reference sequence). The CDR3 spans 15 residues. Full variable domain (outside the CDR3, taken from reference TRBV13 and TRBJ2-7): AAGVIQSPRHLIKEKRETATLKCYPIPRHDTVYWYQQGPGQDPQFLISFYEKMQSDKGSIPDRFSAQQFSDYHSELNMSSLELGDSALYFCASSLGQGGAYEQYFGPGTRLTVT.

J is TRBJ2-1 and V is TRBV9; D is possibly TRBD2 (5 bases). The CDR3 consists of 15 residues. Germline V gene lookup returns CDR1 SGDLS and CDR2 YYNGEE. Trimming removed 0 bases from V and 0 bases from J, with 7 bases in between. The DNA for the CDR3 is TGTGCCAGCAGCGTAGGAGGGTACTCCTACAATGAGCAGTTCTTC. Amino acids: CASSVGGYSYNEQFF.

This rearrangement joins TRBV9 to TRBJ2-2; weak D call: TRBD1 (6 bases). The germline gives CDR1 SGDLS, CDR2 YYNGEE. CDR3 length: 12 amino acids. V gave up 4 bases and J gave up 7 bases, with 8 bases separating them. For the CDR3, the DNA is TGTGCCAGCAGCCCGGGACACGGGGAGCTGTTTTTT. This encodes CASSPGHGELFF.

The genes are TRBV7-3 and TRBJ1-6, with 8 bases aligning to TRBD1. Per germline, CDR1 SGHTA and CDR2 FQGTGA. With 5 bases clipped from V and 6 bases from J, the junction kept 3 bases outside the gene matches. The CDR3 has 14 amino acids. The CDR3 here is CASSTTGGNSPLHF. In DNA form, the CDR3 reads TGTGCCAGCAGCACCACAGGGGGTAATTCACCCCTCCACTTT.

This rearrangement joins TRBV11-2 to TRBJ2-5; 9 bases align to TRBD2. V shed 1 base and J 5 bases; nucleotides not matched to a gene: 14. The CDR3 extends over 18 amino acids. Germline-derived CDR1 and CDR2 are SGHAT and FQNNGV. CDR3 sequence: CASSLAHPGAGGRETQYF. DNA of the CDR3: TGTGCCAGCAGCTTAGCCCACCCAGGGGCGGGGGGGCGGGAGACCCAGTACTTC.

The V gene is TRBV15, the J gene TRBJ2-7; unclear D gene. Trimming stripped 0 bases from V and 3 bases from J, with 9 bases between. CDR1 LNHNV and CDR2 YYDKDF come from the germline V gene (reference sequence). The CDR3 runs 14 residues. Written as DNA, the CDR3 is TGTGCCACCAGCAGAGATCCGGGTGACTACGAGCAGTACTTC. The encoded protein is CATSRDPGDYEQYF.

The chain couples TRBV18 to TRBJ2-7; D might be TRBD1 (6 bases). This CDR3 has 14 amino acids. Trimming shortened V by 3 bases and J by 6 bases, and 15 bases separated the two germline ends. CDR1 KGHSH and CDR2 LQKENI come from the germline V gene. The CDR3, as DNA: TGTGCCAGCTCACCTGATATTACAGGGAGCGAGCAGTACTTC. Translated, it gives CASSPDITGSEQYF.

The chain employs TRBV7-3 and TRBJ2-2; 15 bases align to TRBD2. Trimming at V came to 5 bases and at J to 6 bases, leaving 13 bases not matched to a gene. The CDR3 is 19 amino acids. Germline loops: CDR1 SGHTA, CDR2 FQGTGA. The CDR3 nucleotides read TGTGCCAGCAGCGTATTTCCGGGACTAGCGGGGGGAAAAGCCGGGGAGCTGTTTTTT. Translating gives CASSVFPGLAGGKAGELFF.

This sequence joins TRBV30 and TRBJ1-1; 7 positions match TRBD1. The CDR3 spans 13 residues. Germline V CDR1 and CDR2: GTSNPN, SVGIG (reference sequence). V trimming: 4 bases; J trimming: 4 bases; junction bases outside the gene matches: 6. The CDR3 DNA sequence: TGTGCCTGGAACTTTCAGGGGGTCACTGAAGCTTTCTTT. Translation gives CAWNFQGVTEAFF.

This chain uses TRBV29-1 with TRBJ2-7; 9 nucleotides agree with TRBD1. The CDR3 runs to 13 residues. CDR1 SQVTM and CDR2 ANQGSEA come from the germline V gene. J lost 6 bases, V lost 4 bases, and 7 bases had no gene match. The CDR3 region has the DNA TGCAGCGTTGTGGGACAGGGTCGAGGCGAGCAGTACTTC. This translates into CSVVGQGRGEQYF.

This clone was seen only once. The chain carries TRBV7-2 and TRBJ1-1; D might be TRBD1 (5 bases). Trimming removed 0 bases from V and 2 bases from J, with 10 bases in between. Germline assignment: CDR1 SGHTA and CDR2 FQGNSA. The CDR3 extends over 15 amino acids. CDR3 coding DNA: TGTGCCAGCAGCTTAGCGAGCGGGGCCAACACTGAAGCTTTCTTT. Translating gives CASSLASGANTEAFF.